Sequencing of this TCR beta chain was carried out in a study of cytomegalovirus exposure and HLA in healthy donors. Germline V gene data show CDR1 as SGHTA and CDR2 as FQGTGA. The CDR3 covers 17 residues. Trimming at V came to 1 base and at J to 0 bases, leaving 3 bases not matched to a gene. Turning to this clone: The antigen remains unidentified.

Using immunoSEQ multiplex PCR, the repertoire was profiled, and TCRdb retains in-frame clones only, with some absent. The sample lists about 200,000 clones, around 90% occurring once. Study-level findings and limits: Using the classifier, cytomegalovirus status was reportedly diagnosed with high specificity and sensitivity.

The source is a woman between 18 and 29 years old in good health and CMV-seropositive. Sequencing used PBMCs. The V and J genes are TRBV7-3 and TRBJ2-3, with 11 bases aligning to TRBD2. The CDR3 sequence: CASSLNPSGRSTDTQYF. CDR3 nucleotide sequence: TGTGCCAGCAGCTTAAATCCTAGCGGGAGGAGCACAGATACGCAGTATTTT. The whole variable domain, filled in from reference TRBV7-3 and TRBJ2-3, reads GAGVSQTPSNKVTEKGKYVELRCDPISGHTALYWYRQSLGQGPEFLIYFQGTGAADDSGLPNDRFFAVRPEGSVSTLKIQRTERGDSAVYLCASSLNPSGRSTDTQYFGPGTRLTVL.